The rows below give T cell receptor beta chains drawn from one sample of a study of blood T cell repertoires in COVID-19. TCRdb's table, derived via immunoSEQ multiplex PCR, lists solely in-frame clones and lacks some. Among some 500,000 clones listed, 85% to 90% were seen once. Sequenced sample: peripheral blood. The receptors here all came from a woman aged 50 to 65 with COVID-19, enrolled during active disease. Both conserved end residues are part of each CDR3. D genes are given only for firm matches. A row's size may be missing; if present it is once, few, many or a size class.

V gene	J gene	D gene	clone size	CDR3 DNA	CDR3 protein
TRBV19	TRBJ1-5	.	few	TGTGCCAGTAGTTCTGGCAGCTGGGGGGGTCAGCCCCAGCATTTT	CASSSGSWGGQPQHF
TRBV18	TRBJ1-4	.	few	TGTGCCAGCTCACCCCCCGACTATGAAAAACTGTTTTTT	CASSPPDYEKLFF
TRBV5-1	TRBJ1-1	.	few	TGCGCCAGCAGCCCGGGGGTGGGTGGAAACACTGAAGCTTTCTTT	CASSPGVGGNTEAFF
TRBV4-1	TRBJ1-1	.	.	TGCGCCAGCAGCCAAGTGGACTCTTTGGGGAACACTGAAGCTTTCTTT	CASSQVDSLGNTEAFF
TRBV6-2/TRBV6-3	TRBJ1-1	TRBD1	.	TGTGCCAGCAGCCCCGTGACAGGGGGCATGGCTGAAGCTTTCTTT	CASSPVTGGMAEAFF
TRBV6-5	TRBJ1-2	.	.	TGTGCCAGCAGTTACCGAATAGGGGTCGTCGGCTATGGCTACACCTTC	CASSYRIGVVGYGYTF
TRBV30	TRBJ1-2	.	.	TGTGCCTGGAGTGAGGACAGAAACTATGGCTACACCTTC	CAWSEDRNYGYTF
TRBV19	TRBJ1-5	TRBD1	.	TGTGCCAGTAGCGGGAGGACAGGGAGGATAGGTCAGCCCCAGCATTTT	CASSGRTGRIGQPQHF
TRBV29-1	TRBJ2-3	TRBD2	few	TGCAGCGTTGGTCGGCGGGGGGGGACAGATACGCAGTATTTT	CSVGRRGGTDTQYF
TRBV6-4	TRBJ2-3	TRBD2	.	TGTGCCAGCAGTGTTTTAGCGGGGGGGCCAGATACGCAGTATTTT	CASSVLAGGPDTQYF
TRBV29-1	TRBJ1-2	.	once	TGCAGCGTTGACGTAGGGGTCTATGGCTACACCTTC	CSVDVGVYGYTF
TRBV20-1	TRBJ1-2	.	.	TGCAGTGCTAGCCGGGGTGGTGGCTACACCTTC	CSASRGGGYTF
TRBV5-1	TRBJ2-1	.	.	TGCGCCAGCAGCCAGCTCAGGGGACCCTCCTACAATGAGCAGTTCTTC	CASSQLRGPSYNEQFF
TRBV7-9	TRBJ2-1	TRBD2	.	TGTGCCAGCTCACGAAACCCAAGCGGGGGGGAGCAGTTCTTC	CASSRNPSGGEQFF
TRBV7-3	TRBJ1-1	.	.	TGTGCCAGCAGCTTAAGTTCGGGGGGCGCGAACACTGAAGCTTTCTTT	CASSLSSGGANTEAFF
TRBV6-1	TRBJ2-7	TRBD2	.	TGTGCCAGCAGTGAGAGTGATGGAGCGGGGGGGCTTGAGCAGTACTTC	CASSESDGAGGLEQYF
TRBV9	TRBJ2-3	TRBD2	.	TGTGCCAGCAGCACTCTCGGGAGGAGAGATACGCAGTATTTT	CASSTLGRRDTQYF
TRBV18	TRBJ1-5	.	.	TGTGCCAGCTCACTCGGGGGAAGTCAGCCCCAGCATTTT	CASSLGGSQPQHF
TRBV5-5	TRBJ2-1	TRBD1	.	TGTGCCAGCAGCTTCTCCGGGACAGGGGGATTAAATGAGCAGTTCTTC	CASSFSGTGGLNEQFF
TRBV2	TRBJ2-1	.	.	TGTGCCAGCAGTGACGGGTCAAAACCCAATGAGCAGTTCTTC	CASSDGSKPNEQFF
TRBV7-8	TRBJ1-2	.	once	TGTGCCAGCAGCTTAGGCAGGGAGGAATACTATGGCTACACCTTC	CASSLGREEYYGYTF
TRBV7-8	TRBJ1-1	TRBD1	.	TGTGCCAGCAGCTCCCCGTATCCAGACAGGGAAAACACTGAAGCTTTCTTT	CASSSPYPDRENTEAFF
TRBV24-1	TRBJ2-3	TRBD1	.	TGTGCCACCAGTGATAGGGACAGGGGGCAGGATACGCAGTATTTT	CATSDRDRGQDTQYF
TRBV6-6	TRBJ2-2	TRBD2	.	TGTGCCAGCAGTCGTGGGGGACTAGTGGTTCGTCCCGGGGAGCTGTTTTTT	CASSRGGLVVRPGELFF
TRBV18	TRBJ1-1	.	.	TGTGCCAGCTCACCGAACCGGGACTCAGTGCCTTTCTTT	CASSPNRDSVPFF
TRBV7-9	TRBJ2-3	.	.	TGTGCCAGCAGCTTAGTGCTGGCTACAGATACGCAGTATTTT	CASSLVLATDTQYF
TRBV2	TRBJ1-5	TRBD1	.	TGTGCCAGCAGTCTACAGGGGGCGAATCAGCCCCAGCATTTT	CASSLQGANQPQHF
TRBV30	TRBJ1-2	TRBD1	.	TGTGCCTGCAACCGGGACAGGAACTATGGCTACACCTTC	CACNRDRNYGYTF
TRBV21-1	TRBJ2-2	.	once	TGTGCCAGCAGCAAAGGGTCCGAGGCCGGGGAGCTGTTTTTT	CASSKGSEAGELFF
TRBV3-1/TRBV3-2	TRBJ2-4	TRBD2	.	TGTGCCAGCAGCCAAGGGGCGAGCGGGGGGGTAGCCAAAAACATTCAGTACTTC	CASSQGASGGVAKNIQYF
TRBV19	TRBJ2-3	TRBD2	.	TGTGCCAGTAGTAGACCGGGACTAGCGGGAACAGATACGCAGTATTTT	CASSRPGLAGTDTQYF
TRBV5-1	TRBJ2-6	TRBD2	.	TGCGCCAGCGGGGAGGGGTTAGGGGCCAACGTCCTGACTTTC	CASGEGLGANVLTF
TRBV19	TRBJ1-5	.	.	TGTGCCAGTAAGGCAGGGCAAGGTCAGCCCCAGCATTTT	CASKAGQGQPQHF
TRBV5-6	TRBJ1-1	.	.	TGTGCCAGCAGCTGGGGGGTGGGACCGAACACTGAAGCTTTCTTT	CASSWGVGPNTEAFF
TRBV6-5	TRBJ2-7	.	.	TGTGCCAGCAGCCTTAGTCAGGGTAGTGACGAGCAGTACTTC	CASSLSQGSDEQYF